The next 9 T cell receptor beta chains were all read from a single sample in a study of blood T cell repertoires in COVID-19. TCRdb's copy holds only in-frame clones and misses some; the assay was immunoSEQ multiplex PCR. The table shows approximately 210,000 clones, with 86% occurring only once. The sequencing input was peripheral blood. The receptors were sampled from a man aged 30-40 years who had recovered from COVID-19.

In its sample, this clone was seen a few times. V usage is TRBV11-2 and J usage is TRBJ1-5, with 8 bases aligning to TRBD1. The CDR3 covers 15 residues. The V gene's germline CDR1 is SGHAT and CDR2 FQNNGV. V was clipped by 5 bases and J by 7 bases; unmatched bases: 10. The CDR3 protein is CASSPRTGIGQPQHF. DNA for the CDR3: TGTGCCAGCAGCCCTAGGACAGGGATCGGCCAGCCCCAGCATTTT.

The chain carries TRBV27 and TRBJ1-1; D is ambiguous. This CDR3 region has 16 residues. The germline gives CDR1 MNHEY, CDR2 SMNVEV (reference sequence). Trimming took 5 bases from V and 3 from J, leaving 19 bases between them. The CDR3 is CASSTGHRAGDTEAFF. In nucleotides, the CDR3 is TGTGCCAGCAGTACGGGTCATCGGGCCGGGGACACTGAAGCTTTCTTT.

The chain recombines TRBV5-5 with TRBJ1-1, with D hard to call. The germline V and J ends were trimmed by 6 bases and 4 bases, with 16 bases remaining between them. The CDR3 length is 14 residues. Looked up from germline, CDR1 is SGHKS and CDR2 is YYEKEE (reference sequence). The CDR3 loop is CASNSPSGITEAFF. CDR3 nucleotides: TGTGCCAGCAACTCTCCGTCGGGGATCACTGAAGCTTTCTTT.

The chain recombines TRBV5-6 with TRBJ2-1; 9 bases fit TRBD2. The CDR3 is 14 amino acids. In germline, CDR1 is SGHDT, CDR2 YYEEEE. V was clipped by 0 bases and J by 6 bases; unmatched bases: 1. CDR3 in amino acids: CASSLGLAVNEQFF. In DNA, the CDR3 is TGTGCCAGCAGCTTGGGACTAGCGGTCAATGAGCAGTTCTTC. The entire variable domain, with the rest obtained from reference TRBV5-6 and TRBJ2-1, is as follows: DAGVTQSPTHLIKTRGQQVTLRCSPKSGHDTVSWYQQALGQGPQFIFQYYEEEERQRGNFPDRFSGHQFPNYSSELNVNALLLGDSALYLCASSLGLAVNEQFFGPGTRLTVL.

The rearrangement joins TRBV29-1 to TRBJ2-1; D perhaps matches TRBD1 (8 bases). The V gene lost 5 bases and the J gene lost 2 bases, with 19 bases spanning the gap. The CDR3 sequence is 16 residues long. Germline values: CDR1 SQVTM, CDR2 ANQGSEA. The CDR3 loop is CSVSPGQGGTYNEQFF. The CDR3 coding sequence is TGCAGCGTTTCCCCTGGACAGGGAGGGACCTACAATGAGCAGTTCTTC.

The genes are TRBV29-1 and TRBJ2-2, with D unclear. CDR3 size: 12 residues. V gave up 3 bases and J gave up 3 bases, with 5 bases separating them. The germline V gene encodes CDR1 SQVTM and CDR2 ANQGSEA. The CDR3, as DNA: TGCAGCGTTGAGCCGGACACCGGGGAGCTGTTTTTT. This codes for CSVEPDTGELFF.

V and J are TRBV11-3 and TRBJ2-7, with a possible D match to TRBD1 (6 bases). Trimming shortened V by 3 bases and J by 1 base, and 10 bases separated the two germline ends. Germline CDR1 and CDR2: SGHNT and YENEEA. The CDR3 has 14 residues. The CDR3 loop is CASSFGGRSYEQYF. As DNA, the CDR3 is TGTGCCAGCAGCTTTGGGGGCAGGTCCTACGAGCAGTACTTC.

The J gene is TRBJ1-2, the V gene TRBV19; 7 positions match TRBD1. The length of the CDR3 is 13 residues. The V gene's germline CDR1 is LNHDA and CDR2 SQIVND (reference sequence). J lost 4 bases, V lost 6 bases, and 5 bases had no gene match. Here the CDR3 reads CASSLGQPYGYTF. CDR3 nucleotide sequence: TGTGCCAGTAGCCTGGGACAGCCCTATGGCTACACCTTC.

The chain links TRBV6-2 or TRBV6-3 to TRBJ1-2, with TRBD1 identical over 10 bases. The CDR3 consists of 15 residues. J lost 1 base, V lost 5 bases, and 4 bases had no gene match. Germline-derived CDR1 and CDR2 are MNHEY and SVGEGT. Written as DNA, the CDR3 is TGTGCCAGCAGTCAAGACAGGGGGCATAACTATGGCTACACCTTC. Translated: CASSQDRGHNYGYTF.